Shown below are 14 T cell receptor beta chains from a single sample sequenced in a study of blood T cells in healthy people across ages. The second PCR ran about 6 to 11 cycles with a sample-barcoded 5' primer and J-beta primers. Each CDR3 protein gets one entry after TCRdb re-called the 5' RACE reads with MiXCR. The sample lists hundreds of thousands of distinct CDR3 sequences; approximately 50% were seen once. The sequenced material came from blood. Source of these receptors: a man between 60 and 75 years old in good health.

CDR3 nucleotides: TGTGCCAGCAGCCAAGGGGACAGGGTTGGAGATACGCAGTATTTT. Amino acids: CASSQGDRVGDTQYF. The gene calls are TRBV3-1 and TRBJ2-3, with 9 bases aligning to TRBD1. V gave up 1 base and J gave up 5 bases; unmatched junction bases: 4. CDR1 and CDR2 (germline): LGHDT, YNNKEL (reference sequence). The CDR3 is 15 amino acids.

This clonotype was observed a few times. The CDR3 is CASSPTGGRDEQFF. Written as DNA, the CDR3 is TGCGCCAGCAGCCCGACGGGGGGCCGAGATGAGCAGTTCTTC. The chain carries TRBV4-1 and TRBJ2-1, with D possibly being TRBD2 (7 bases). The CDR3 sequence is 14 residues long. Germline V gene data show CDR1 as MGHRA and CDR2 as YSYEKL. V dropped 4 bases and J dropped 8 bases, with 15 bases sitting between them.

In its sample, this clonotype was seen a few times. The chain's CDR3 is CASTYRDEQFF. The CDR3 coding sequence is TGTGCCAGCACTTATCGGGATGAGCAGTTCTTC. This chain links TRBV28 with TRBJ2-1; the D is unclear. Per the germline V gene, CDR1 is MDHEN and CDR2 is SYDVKM. Trimming took 7 bases from V and 8 from J, leaving 9 bases between them. This CDR3 is built from 11 residues.

The V call is TRBV27, the J call TRBJ1-6, with D possibly being TRBD1 (5 bases). CDR3 length: 14 residues. CDR1 is MNHEY and CDR2 is SMNVEV in the germline V gene (reference sequence). V shed 3 bases and J shed 7 bases, with 10 bases lying between them. CDR3 coding DNA: TGTGCCAGCAGTTTGCAGGGAACAAATTCACCCCTCCACTTT. Its translation is CASSLQGTNSPLHF.

The rearrangement links TRBV6-1 to TRBJ1-2, with D unresolved. The CDR3 runs 13 residues. Germline V lookup: CDR1 MNHNS, CDR2 SASEGT. The ends were cut back, 7 bases at V and 2 bases at J, with 11 bases in the middle. The CDR3 here is CASTRSDNYGYTF. The CDR3 bases are TGTGCCAGCACCAGAAGCGACAACTATGGCTACACCTTC.

The CDR3 DNA reads as TGTGCCAGCAGCGCCCAACAGAGCTCCTATAATTCACCCCTCCACTTT. The encoded protein is CASSAQQSSYNSPLHF. This rearrangement joins TRBV5-5 to TRBJ1-6; D is unresolved. The CDR3 contains 16 residues. Trimming cost V 4 bases and J 0 bases, with 11 bases left between them. In germline, CDR1 is SGHKS, CDR2 YYEKEE (reference sequence). Drawing the rest from reference TRBV5-5 and TRBJ1-6, the complete variable domain is DAGVTQSPTHLIKTRGQQVTLRCSPISGHKSVSWYQQVLGQGPQFIFQYYEKEERGRGNFPDRFSARQFPNYSSELNVNALLLGDSALYLCASSAQQSSYNSPLHFGNGTRLTVT.

This clonotype turned up a few times. The genes are TRBV7-9 and TRBJ2-3; D uncertain. The ends were cut back, 3 bases at V and 0 bases at J, with 7 bases in the middle. Germline V lookup: CDR1 SEHNR, CDR2 FQNEAQ (reference sequence). This CDR3 comprises 14 residues. In nucleotides, the CDR3 is TGTGCCAGCAGCTTCACCCTTAGCACAGATACGCAGTATTTT. This encodes CASSFTLSTDTQYF.

This chain links TRBV29-1 with TRBJ1-5; TRBD1 might be the D (5 bases). The CDR3 has 12 amino acids. The germline V gene encodes CDR1 SQVTM and CDR2 ANQGSEA. V was cut by 6 bases and J by 2 bases, with 8 bases left in between. CDR3 sequence (DNA): TGCAGCGTGGGGGGGGGCAATCAGCCCCAGCATTTT. It is translated as CSVGGGNQPQHF. The whole variable domain, filled in from reference TRBV29-1 and TRBJ1-5, reads SAVISQKPSRDICQRGTSLTIQCQVDSQVTMMFWYRQQPGQSLTLIATANQGSEATYESGFVIDKFPISRPNLTFSTLTVSNMSPEDSSIYLCSVGGGNQPQHFGDGTRLSIL.

The chain uses TRBV28 and TRBJ2-1, with D hard to call. Near its end, the DNA agrees better with TRBJ2-7, so the J call may be wrong. The germline gives CDR1 MDHEN, CDR2 SYDVKM. This CDR3 has 16 residues. The CDR3 bases are TGTGCCAGCAGCACGAAGGACGGCCGCTCCTACAATGAGCAGTACTTC. Encoded protein: CASSTKDGRSYNEQYF.

This clonotype was detected only once. This chain uses TRBV28 with TRBJ2-1; TRBD1 might be the D (8 bases). This CDR3 has 15 amino acids. V was clipped by 6 bases and J by 6 bases, with 18 bases between them. The V gene's germline CDR1 is MDHEN and CDR2 SYDVKM. In DNA form, the CDR3 reads TGTGCCAGCAGGACGGGACAGGCGGGGGTCAATGAGCAGTTCTTC. Protein product: CASRTGQAGVNEQFF.

This rearrangement joins TRBV12-3 or TRBV12-4 to TRBJ2-5; either TRBD1 or TRBD2 may supply D (5 bases each). The CDR3 covers 16 residues. Trimming left V 1 base short and J 4 bases short, with 16 bases between. CDR3 DNA: TGTGCCAGCAGTTTAGTGTTCGGCTTTGGGGGAGAGACCCAGTACTTC. Amino acids: CASSLVFGFGGETQYF.

CDR3 coding DNA: TGTGCCAGCAGCCAAGGTAGTAGCTCCTACGAGCAGTACTTC. It encodes CASSQGSSSYEQYF. The gene calls are TRBV3-1 and TRBJ2-7; unclear D gene. The germline V and J ends were trimmed by 1 base and 0 bases, with 7 bases remaining between them. The germline gives CDR1 LGHDT, CDR2 YNNKEL (reference sequence). This CDR3 is 14 amino acids long.

This clonotype was observed a few times. The chain combines TRBV20-1 with TRBJ2-3, with D perhaps assigned TRBD1 or TRBD2 (6 bases each). The CDR3 is 13 residues long. V lost 6 bases and J lost 3, with 13 bases in between. Germline V lookup: CDR1 DFQATT, CDR2 SNEGSKA (reference sequence). CDR3: CSAEEGGTDTQYF. DNA for the CDR3: TGCAGTGCGGAGGAAGGGGGGACAGATACGCAGTATTTT.

This clonotype was observed a few times. The V and J genes are TRBV14 and TRBJ2-1; a weak D match, TRBD1 (6 bases). Trimming stripped 1 base from V and 5 bases from J, with 15 bases between. Germline V gene sequence: CDR1 SGHDN, CDR2 FVKESK. The CDR3 consists of 16 residues. The CDR3 nucleotides are TGTGCCAGCAGCCAAGTTCCCAGGGGTCCCCACAATGAGCAGTTCTTC. It codes for CASSQVPRGPHNEQFF.